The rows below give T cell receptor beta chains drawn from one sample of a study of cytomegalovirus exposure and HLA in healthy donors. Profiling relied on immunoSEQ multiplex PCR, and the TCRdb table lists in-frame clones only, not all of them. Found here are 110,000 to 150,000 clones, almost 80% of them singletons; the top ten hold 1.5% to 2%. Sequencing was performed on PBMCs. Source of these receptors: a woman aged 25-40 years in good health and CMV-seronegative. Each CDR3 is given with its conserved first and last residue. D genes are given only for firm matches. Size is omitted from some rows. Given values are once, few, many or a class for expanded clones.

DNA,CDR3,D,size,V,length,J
TGTGCCAGCAGCTACAAGGCAGGTAACACTGAAGCTTTCTTT,CASSYKAGNTEAFF,.,.,TRBV6-5,14,TRBJ1-1
TGTGCCAGCAGCTTATTGACAGGCTACGAGCAGTACTTC,CASSLLTGYEQYF,.,.,TRBV7-9,13,TRBJ2-7
TGCGCCAGCAGCCAAGATCTTCCTAGCGGGGGGGCAAATACGCAGTATTTT,CASSQDLPSGGANTQYF,TRBD2,once,TRBV4-3,17,TRBJ2-3
TGTGCCAGCGCCGGGACAGAAGGAAACACCATATATTTT,CASAGTEGNTIYF,TRBD1,.,TRBV6-5,13,TRBJ1-3
TGTGCCAGCAGTGGGGGGGGCAGGGGGCACGGTCAGCCCCAGCATTTT,CASSGGGRGHGQPQHF,TRBD1,.,TRBV2,16,TRBJ1-5
TGTGCCAGCAGCTTACGGACAGTCGGGAACTACGAGCAGTACTTC,CASSLRTVGNYEQYF,.,.,TRBV5-6,15,TRBJ2-7
TGCGCCAGCAGCCCAGACAGTGGCAATCAGCCCCAGCATTTT,CASSPDSGNQPQHF,.,few,TRBV5-1,14,TRBJ1-5
TGTGCCAGCTCACCACCGCCTGGAGGGGACATTCAGTACTTC,CASSPPPGGDIQYF,.,once,TRBV18,14,TRBJ2-4
TGTGCCAGCAGTGAAGGACACAGGGGCGGGTACGAGCAGTACTTC,CASSEGHRGGYEQYF,TRBD1,.,TRBV6-1,15,TRBJ2-7
TGCGCCAGCAGCTTGTACCAGGGGAGCACCGGGGAGCTGTTTTTT,CASSLYQGSTGELFF,.,once,TRBV5-1,15,TRBJ2-2
TGTGCCAGCAGTGATGGGGCAGGTAAGTTCTTC,CASSDGAGKFF,.,.,TRBV6-1,11,TRBJ2-1
TGTGCCAGCAGACCGACTAGCGGGGGGGCTGGCGGGGAGCTGTTTTTT,CASRPTSGGAGGELFF,TRBD2,.,TRBV11-2,16,TRBJ2-2
TGTGCCACCAGCGGCGGCTGGTCCTCTTCGGATGGCTACACCTTC,CATSGGWSSSDGYTF,.,.,TRBV15,15,TRBJ1-2
TGTGCCAGCAGGGAGAGGAATCAGCCCCAGCATTTT,CASRERNQPQHF,.,.,TRBV6-5,12,TRBJ1-5
TGCGCCAGCAGCTTGGGGGAGGGGGAGCAGTTCTTC,CASSLGEGEQFF,TRBD2,.,TRBV5-1,12,TRBJ2-1